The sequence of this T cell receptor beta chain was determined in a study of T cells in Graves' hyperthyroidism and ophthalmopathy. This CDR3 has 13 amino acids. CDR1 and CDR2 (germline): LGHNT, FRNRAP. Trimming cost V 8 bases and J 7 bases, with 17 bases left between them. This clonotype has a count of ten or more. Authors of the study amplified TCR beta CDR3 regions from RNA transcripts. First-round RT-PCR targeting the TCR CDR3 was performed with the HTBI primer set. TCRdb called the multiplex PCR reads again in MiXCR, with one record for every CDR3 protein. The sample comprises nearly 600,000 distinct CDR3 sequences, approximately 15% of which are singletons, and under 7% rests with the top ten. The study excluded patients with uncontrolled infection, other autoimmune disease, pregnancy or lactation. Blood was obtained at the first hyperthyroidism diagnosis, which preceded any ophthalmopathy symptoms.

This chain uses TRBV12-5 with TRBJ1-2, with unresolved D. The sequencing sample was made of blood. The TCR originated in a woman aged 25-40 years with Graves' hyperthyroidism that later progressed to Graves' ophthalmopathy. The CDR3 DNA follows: TGTGCTAGTAACCTAGCGGGTCGACCTGGCTACACCTTC. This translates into CASNLAGRPGYTF. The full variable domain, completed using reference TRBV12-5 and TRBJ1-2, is DARVTQTPRHKVTEMGQEVTMRCQPILGHNTVFWYRQTMMQGLELLAYFRNRAPLDDSGMPKDRFSAEMPDATLATLKIQPSEPRDSAVYFCASNLAGRPGYTFGSGTRLTVV.